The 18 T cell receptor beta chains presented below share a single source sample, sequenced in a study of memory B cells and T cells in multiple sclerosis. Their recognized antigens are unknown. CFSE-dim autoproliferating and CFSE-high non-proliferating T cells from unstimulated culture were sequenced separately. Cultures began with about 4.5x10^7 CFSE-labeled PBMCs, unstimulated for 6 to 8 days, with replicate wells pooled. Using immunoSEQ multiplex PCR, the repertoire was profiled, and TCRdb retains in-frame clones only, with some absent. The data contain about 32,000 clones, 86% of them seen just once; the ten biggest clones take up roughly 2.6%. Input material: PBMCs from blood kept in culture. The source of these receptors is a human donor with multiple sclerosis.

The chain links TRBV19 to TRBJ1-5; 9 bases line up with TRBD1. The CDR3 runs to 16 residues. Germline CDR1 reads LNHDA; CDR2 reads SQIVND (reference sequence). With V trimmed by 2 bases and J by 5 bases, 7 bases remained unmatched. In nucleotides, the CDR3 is TGTGCCAGTAGTATACGGGCGGGACAGGGTCATCAGCCCCAGCATTTT. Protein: CASSIRAGQGHQPQHF.

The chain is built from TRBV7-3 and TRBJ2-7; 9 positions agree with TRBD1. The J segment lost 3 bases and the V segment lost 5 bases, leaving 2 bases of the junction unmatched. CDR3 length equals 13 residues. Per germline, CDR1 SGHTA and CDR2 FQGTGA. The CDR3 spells CASSTTGGYEQYF. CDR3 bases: TGTGCCAGCAGCACGACAGGGGGCTACGAGCAGTACTTC.

The CDR3 DNA reads TGCGCCAGCAGCCATGACAGGGGGACCTACGAGCAGTACTTC. Translating gives CASSHDRGTYEQYF. The rearrangement joins TRBV4-1 to TRBJ2-5, with 9 positions matching TRBD1. Matching the DNA end better, TRBJ2-7 makes the J call doubtful. Germline assignment: CDR1 MGHRA and CDR2 YSYEKL. The CDR3 runs 14 residues.

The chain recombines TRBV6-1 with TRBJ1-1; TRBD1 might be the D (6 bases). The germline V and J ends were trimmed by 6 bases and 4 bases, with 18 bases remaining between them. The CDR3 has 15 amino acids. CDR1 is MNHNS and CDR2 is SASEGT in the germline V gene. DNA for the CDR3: TGTGCCAGCAGACCGCTGGGGGCTGGAGGCACTGAAGCTTTCTTT. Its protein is CASRPLGAGGTEAFF.

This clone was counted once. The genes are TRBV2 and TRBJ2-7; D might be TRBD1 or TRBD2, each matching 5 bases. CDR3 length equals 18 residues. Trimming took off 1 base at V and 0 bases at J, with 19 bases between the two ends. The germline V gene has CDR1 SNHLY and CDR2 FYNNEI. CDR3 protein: CASSEVFSGATFSYEQYF. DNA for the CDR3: TGTGCCAGCAGTGAAGTTTTTTCCGGGGCGACCTTCTCCTACGAGCAGTACTTC.

CDR3 in amino acids: CASIPTGRFTEAFF. In DNA, the CDR3 is TGTGCCAGCATTCCAACAGGTCGGTTCACTGAAGCTTTCTTT. The chain combines TRBV6-5 with TRBJ1-1; maybe TRBD1 (5 bases). V lost 7 bases and J lost 4, with 16 bases in between. CDR1 is MNHEY, CDR2 SVGAGI, per germline. The CDR3 consists of 14 residues.

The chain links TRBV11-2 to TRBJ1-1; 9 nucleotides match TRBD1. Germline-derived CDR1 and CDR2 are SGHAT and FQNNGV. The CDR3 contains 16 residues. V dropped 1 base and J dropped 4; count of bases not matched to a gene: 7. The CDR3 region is CASSLALQGATTEAFF. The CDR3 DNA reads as TGTGCCAGCAGCTTAGCTCTACAGGGGGCGACCACTGAAGCTTTCTTT.

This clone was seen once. The CDR3 DNA is TGCGCCAGCAGCCAAGATGGGGGGGGATTAGGCTCTGGGGCCAACGTCCTGACTTTC. Translation: CASSQDGGGLGSGANVLTF. The chain joins TRBV4-1 to TRBJ2-6, with 7 bases fitting TRBD2. The CDR3 totals 19 residues. Germline CDR1 reads MGHRA; CDR2 reads YSYEKL. With 0 bases clipped from V and 0 bases from J, the junction kept 8 bases outside the gene matches.

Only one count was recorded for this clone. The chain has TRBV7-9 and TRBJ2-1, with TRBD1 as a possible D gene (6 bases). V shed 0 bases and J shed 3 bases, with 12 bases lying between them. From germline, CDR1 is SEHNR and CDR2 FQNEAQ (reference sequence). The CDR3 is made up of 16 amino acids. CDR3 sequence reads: CASSLARTANYNEQFF. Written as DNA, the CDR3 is TGTGCCAGCAGCTTAGCAAGGACAGCGAACTACAATGAGCAGTTCTTC.

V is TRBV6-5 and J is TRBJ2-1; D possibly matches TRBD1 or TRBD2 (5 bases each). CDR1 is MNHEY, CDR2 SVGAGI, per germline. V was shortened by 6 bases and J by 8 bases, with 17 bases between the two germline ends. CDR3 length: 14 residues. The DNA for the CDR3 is TGTGCCAGCAGCTTACAGGCCCCGCGGGATGAGCAGTTCTTC. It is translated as CASSLQAPRDEQFF.

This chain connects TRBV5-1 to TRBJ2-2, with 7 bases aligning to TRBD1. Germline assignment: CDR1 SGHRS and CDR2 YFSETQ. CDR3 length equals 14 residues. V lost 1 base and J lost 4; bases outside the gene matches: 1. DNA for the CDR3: TGCGCCAGCAGCTTGAACAGGGGCACCGGGGAGCTGTTTTTT. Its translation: CASSLNRGTGELFF. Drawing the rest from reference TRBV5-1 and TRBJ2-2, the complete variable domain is KAGVTQTPRYLIKTRGQQVTLSCSPISGHRSVSWYQQTPGQGLQFLFEYFSETQRNKGNFPGRFSGRQFSNSRSEMNVSTLELGDSALYLCASSLNRGTGELFFGEGSRLTVL.

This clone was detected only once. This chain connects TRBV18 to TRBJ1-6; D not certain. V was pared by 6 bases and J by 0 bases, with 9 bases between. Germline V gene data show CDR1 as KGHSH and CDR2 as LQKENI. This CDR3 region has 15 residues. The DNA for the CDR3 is TGTGCCAGCTCCCCCAAGAACTCCTATAATTCACCCCTCCACTTT. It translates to CASSPKNSYNSPLHF.

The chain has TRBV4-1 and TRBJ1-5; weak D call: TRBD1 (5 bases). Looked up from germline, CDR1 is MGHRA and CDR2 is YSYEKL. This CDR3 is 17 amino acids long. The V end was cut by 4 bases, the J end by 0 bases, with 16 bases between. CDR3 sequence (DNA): TGCGCCAGCAGCCCGTCAGGGAACCCTTATAGCAATCAGCCCCAGCATTTT. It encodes CASSPSGNPYSNQPQHF.

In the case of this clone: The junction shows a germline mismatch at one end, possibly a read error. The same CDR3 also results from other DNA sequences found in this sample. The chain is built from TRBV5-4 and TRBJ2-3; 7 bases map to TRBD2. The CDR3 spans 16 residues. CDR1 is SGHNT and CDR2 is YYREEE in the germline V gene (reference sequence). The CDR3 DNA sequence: TGTGCCAGCAGCCCCCCCCGCGGGAGTCGAACAGATACGCAGTATTTC. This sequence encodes CASSPPRGSRTDTQYF.

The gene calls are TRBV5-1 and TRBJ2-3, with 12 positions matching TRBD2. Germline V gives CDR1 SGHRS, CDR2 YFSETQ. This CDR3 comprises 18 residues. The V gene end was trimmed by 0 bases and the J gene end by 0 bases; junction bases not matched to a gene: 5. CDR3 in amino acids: CASSLGLAGETSTDTQYF. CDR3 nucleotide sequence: TGCGCCAGCAGCTTGGGACTAGCGGGGGAGACTAGCACAGATACGCAGTATTTT.

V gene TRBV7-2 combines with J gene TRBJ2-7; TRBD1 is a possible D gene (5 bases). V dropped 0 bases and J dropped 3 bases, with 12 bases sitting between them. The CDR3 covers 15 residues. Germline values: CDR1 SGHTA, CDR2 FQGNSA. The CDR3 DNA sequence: TGTGCCAGCAGCTTAGCTTTCGCGCAGGGCTACGAGCAGTACTTC. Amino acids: CASSLAFAQGYEQYF.

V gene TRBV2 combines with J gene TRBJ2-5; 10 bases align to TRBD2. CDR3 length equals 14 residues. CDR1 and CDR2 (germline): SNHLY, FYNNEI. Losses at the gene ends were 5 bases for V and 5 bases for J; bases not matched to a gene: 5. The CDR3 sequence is CASSLAGGRETQYF. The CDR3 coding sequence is TGTGCCAGCAGTTTAGCGGGGGGAAGGGAGACCCAGTACTTC.

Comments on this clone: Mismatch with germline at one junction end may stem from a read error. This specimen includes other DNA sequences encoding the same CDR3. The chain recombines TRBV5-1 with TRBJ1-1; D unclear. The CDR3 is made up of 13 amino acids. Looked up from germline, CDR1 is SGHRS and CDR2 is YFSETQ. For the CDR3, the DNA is TGCGCCAGCAGGTTGACACTGAACACTGAAGCCTTCTTT. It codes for CASRLTLNTEAFF.